The 25 T cell receptor beta chains given below trace back to one sample, sequenced in a study of blood T cell repertoires in COVID-19. Profiled with immunoSEQ multiplex PCR; TCRdb holds only in-frame clones, not every one. This table holds 200,000 to 250,000 clones, around 90% found once. The sequenced material came from PBMCs or T cells enriched from blood (not recorded which). Receptors originate from a woman in her forties or fifties with acute COVID-19.

This clone is a singleton in its sample. This chain connects TRBV28 to TRBJ1-2; the D is unclear. This CDR3 is built from 11 residues. CDR1 MDHEN and CDR2 SYDVKM come from the germline V gene. The CDR3 DNA reads TGTGGGGCCGTAGCTAACTATGGCTACACCTTC. Its protein is CGAVANYGYTF.

The V and J genes are TRBV19 and TRBJ1-1; D ambiguous. CDR1 and CDR2 from the germline V gene are LNHDA and SQIVND (reference sequence). CDR3 length: 13 residues. Trimming cost V 5 bases and J 2 bases, with 9 bases left between them. The CDR3 here is CASSHRPNTEAFF. Here the CDR3 DNA reads TGTGCCAGTAGTCACAGACCCAACACTGAAGCTTTCTTT.

The CDR3 reads CASSAGLAVYEQYF. The CDR3 region has the DNA TGTGCCAGCAGCGCGGGACTAGCGGTCTACGAGCAGTACTTC. The chain joins TRBV9 to TRBJ2-7; 11 nucleotides agree with TRBD2. The germline CDR1 and CDR2 sequences are SGDLS and YYNGEE. V trimming: 3 bases; J trimming: 3 bases; junction bases outside the gene matches: 2. CDR3 length: 14 amino acids.

The CDR3 coding sequence is TGTGCCTCGAGATCAGTAACCGGAAACACCATATATTTT. This encodes CASRSVTGNTIYF. The chain recombines TRBV30 with TRBJ1-3; D uncertain. CDR1 and CDR2 from the germline V gene are GTSNPN and SVGIG (reference sequence). Trimming stripped 7 bases from V and 4 bases from J, with 14 bases between. This CDR3 spans 13 amino acids.

The CDR3 is CASSYPQGGGSYEQYF. CDR3 bases: TGTGCCAGCAGTTACCCCCAGGGGGGTGGCTCCTACGAGCAGTACTTC. The gene calls are TRBV6-2 or TRBV6-3 and TRBJ2-7; D perhaps matches TRBD1 (7 bases). The CDR3 length is 16 residues. CDR1 MNHEY and CDR2 SVGEGT come from the germline V gene. The V gene lost 2 bases and the J gene lost 0 bases, with 14 bases spanning the gap.

This clone came up a few times. The CDR3 nucleotides read TGTGCCAGCAGCTTAGCTGGCCGAACCGGGAGGGGAAGCTCCTACGAGCAGTACTTC. Translating gives CASSLAGRTGRGSSYEQYF. J is TRBJ2-7 and V is TRBV7-9; 8 nucleotides agree with TRBD2. With 0 bases clipped from V and 0 bases from J, the junction kept 13 bases outside the gene matches. The CDR3 has 19 residues. Germline lookup yields CDR1 SEHNR and CDR2 FQNEAQ (reference sequence).

The chain joins TRBV24-1 to TRBJ2-3; no clear D. Germline lookup yields CDR1 KGHDR and CDR2 SFDVKD. V dropped 3 bases and J dropped 2 bases, with 5 bases sitting between them. The CDR3 sequence is 13 residues long. The CDR3 bases are TGTGCCACCAGTGATGCAGTCACAGATACGCAGTATTTT. It yields the protein CATSDAVTDTQYF.

This clone was counted once. The rearrangement joins TRBV5-8 to TRBJ1-4; perhaps TRBD1 as D (5 bases). The CDR3 loop spans 13 amino acids. Germline V gene lookup returns CDR1 SGHTS and CDR2 YDEGEE. V was shortened by 4 bases and J by 5 bases, with 9 bases between the two germline ends. CDR3 nucleotides: TGTGCCAGCAGCCCAGGGAAGAATGAAAAACTGTTTTTT. Protein product: CASSPGKNEKLFF.

Only a few counts were recorded for this clone. This sequence joins TRBV7-9 and TRBJ1-2; D is perhaps TRBD1 (6 bases). The V gene's germline CDR1 is SEHNR and CDR2 FQNEAQ (reference sequence). V dropped 1 base and J dropped 8 bases, with 11 bases sitting between them. This CDR3 is 13 amino acids long. In nucleotides, the CDR3 is TGTGCCAGCAGCTTAGAAGGGGGAAAGGGCTACACCTTC. As protein: CASSLEGGKGYTF. The entire variable domain, with the rest obtained from reference TRBV7-9 and TRBJ1-2, is as follows: DTGVSQNPRHKITKRGQNVTFRCDPISEHNRLYWYRQTLGQGPEFLTYFQNEAQLEKSRLLSDRFSAERPKGSFSTLEIQRTEQGDSAMYLCASSLEGGKGYTFGSGTRLTVV.

This clone turned up a few times. V gene TRBV28 combines with J gene TRBJ1-6; unclear D gene. The CDR3 is made up of 16 amino acids. CDR1 MDHEN and CDR2 SYDVKM come from the germline V gene. V shed 5 bases and J shed 6 bases, with 17 bases lying between them. CDR3 nucleotide sequence: TGTGCCAGCAGTATAGGAGGCAGGCGCTTTAATTCACCCCTCCACTTT. Encoded protein: CASSIGGRRFNSPLHF.

The chain employs TRBV7-9 and TRBJ2-1; tentatively, D is TRBD2 (5 bases). Trimming cost V 7 bases and J 7 bases, with 14 bases left between them. The CDR3 is 13 amino acids. Germline loops: CDR1 SEHNR, CDR2 FQNEAQ (reference sequence). CDR3 DNA sequence: TGTGCCAGCATTTCTAGCATTCGTAATGAGCAGTTCTTC. This translates into CASISSIRNEQFF.

V and J are TRBV6-5 and TRBJ2-7; TRBD1 might be the D (6 bases). CDR1 is MNHEY, CDR2 SVGAGI, per germline. V shed 8 bases and J shed 3 bases, with 8 bases lying between them. CDR3 length: 11 residues. The CDR3 bases are TGTGCCAGCGGACAGAGCTACGAGCAGTACTTC. Its protein product is CASGQSYEQYF.

The rearrangement links TRBV6-2 or TRBV6-3 to TRBJ2-2; 12 positions agree with TRBD2. The J segment lost 4 bases and the V segment lost 5 bases, leaving 17 bases of the junction unmatched. This CDR3 is 20 amino acids long. In germline, CDR1 is MNHEY, CDR2 SVGEGT. CDR3 loop: CASSTFRDSGLAGPTGELFF. In DNA form, the CDR3 reads TGTGCCAGCAGTACCTTCCGGGACAGTGGACTAGCGGGACCCACCGGGGAGCTGTTTTTT.

The gene calls are TRBV28 and TRBJ2-3; TRBD2 is a possible D gene (5 bases). V was trimmed by 4 bases and J by 10 bases, leaving 12 bases between them. Germline-derived CDR1 and CDR2 are MDHEN and SYDVKM. This CDR3 comprises 12 residues. The CDR3 DNA is TGTGCCAGCAGTTCTGGACTTATCGCGCAGTATTTT. Its protein is CASSSGLIAQYF.

V is TRBV6-5 and J is TRBJ1-2; D call uncertain. Germline CDR1 MNHEY, CDR2 SVGAGI. V lost 5 bases and J 4 bases, leaving 14 bases between the germline ends. This CDR3 spans 14 amino acids. CDR3 region: CASSPDYFAYGYTF. The CDR3 DNA follows: TGTGCCAGCAGTCCGGACTACTTTGCCTATGGCTACACCTTC.

This chain links TRBV5-1 with TRBJ2-7; TRBD2 matches 10 bases. Germline V lookup: CDR1 SGHRS, CDR2 YFSETQ. Trimming cost V 4 bases and J 5 bases; bases outside gene matches: 15. The CDR3 is 17 amino acids. CDR3 sequence (DNA): TGCGCCAGCAGCCCTGGGGGGCTAGCGGGAGAAGGGAACGAGCAGTACTTC. Its translation: CASSPGGLAGEGNEQYF.

The chain couples TRBV7-2 to TRBJ1-2; 11 bases agree with TRBD1. CDR1 SGHTA and CDR2 FQGNSA come from the germline V gene. CDR3 length: 15 amino acids. After removal of 5 bases from V and 8 bases from J, the junction contained 10 bases not matched to a gene. CDR3 bases: TGTGCCAGCAGCAACCGGGACAGGGGGGTAGGGGGCTACACCTTC. This encodes CASSNRDRGVGGYTF.

The chain employs TRBV10-1 and TRBJ2-3; 12 bases match TRBD2. This CDR3 has 18 residues. Per germline, CDR1 WNHNN and CDR2 SYGVQD (reference sequence). The ends lost 6 bases at V and 3 bases at J; junction bases unmatched: 13. In DNA form, the CDR3 reads TGCGCCAGCAGGGGCAAGAGACTAGCGGGAGATGGGACAGATACGCAGTATTTT. It translates to CASRGKRLAGDGTDTQYF.

This clone was observed a handful of times. The chain is built from TRBV28 and TRBJ1-1, with D possibly TRBD1 on 6 matching bases. Looked up from germline, CDR1 is MDHEN and CDR2 is SYDVKM. This CDR3 has 15 residues. V was clipped by 7 bases and J by 1 base, with 16 bases between them. The CDR3 bases are TGTGCCAGCACCTGGGGGGGCGAGGGGAACACTGAAGCTTTCTTT. This sequence encodes CASTWGGEGNTEAFF. The full variable domain, completed using reference TRBV28 and TRBJ1-1, is DVKVTQSSRYLVKRTGEKVFLECVQDMDHENMFWYRQDPGLGLRLIYFSYDVKMKEKGDIPEGYSVSREKKERFSLILESASTNQTSMYLCASTWGGEGNTEAFFGQGTRLTVV.

The chain combines TRBV19 with TRBJ1-2; the D gene is possibly TRBD1 (6 bases). Germline CDR1 and CDR2: LNHDA and SQIVND (reference sequence). The CDR3 covers 13 residues. V was cut by 5 bases and J by 6 bases, with 13 bases left in between. CDR3 nucleotide sequence: TGTGCCAGTAGTCTCAGGGGAGGGGATGGCTACACCTTC. Residues: CASSLRGGDGYTF.

The gene calls are TRBV6-5 and TRBJ2-4; 10 nucleotides match TRBD1. The junction had 2 bases not matched to a gene; V was cut back by 6 bases and J by 0 bases. Germline V lookup: CDR1 MNHEY, CDR2 SVGAGI. This CDR3 has 15 residues. Here the CDR3 DNA reads TGTGCCAGCAGAGGACAGGGGGTAGCCAAAAACATTCAGTACTTC. Its protein product is CASRGQGVAKNIQYF.

V usage is TRBV9 and J usage is TRBJ2-1, with D possibly being TRBD1 (5 bases). CDR3 length: 16 amino acids. Trimming stripped 4 bases from V and 0 bases from J, with 14 bases between. In germline, CDR1 is SGDLS, CDR2 YYNGEE. CDR3 in amino acids: CASSPEGALSYNEQFF. The CDR3 DNA reads TGTGCCAGCAGCCCAGAAGGGGCCCTCTCCTACAATGAGCAGTTCTTC.

The chain is built from TRBV5-6 and TRBJ2-1; 7 bases line up with TRBD1. Germline V gene lookup returns CDR1 SGHDT and CDR2 YYEEEE. This CDR3 contains 16 residues. V dropped 5 bases and J dropped 8; count of bases not matched to a gene: 16. This CDR3 reads CASRWGRRQGQDEQFF. CDR3 in DNA: TGTGCCAGCAGGTGGGGGCGTCGACAGGGCCAAGATGAGCAGTTCTTC.

The J gene is TRBJ1-2, the V gene TRBV5-1, with 7 bases identical to TRBD1. Per germline, CDR1 SGHRS and CDR2 YFSETQ. Trimming took 5 bases from V and 0 from J; bases not matched to a gene: 10. The CDR3 spans 16 residues. The chain's CDR3 is CASRAGTDHTNYGYTF. For the CDR3, the DNA is TGCGCCAGCAGGGCCGGGACAGACCATACTAACTATGGCTACACCTTC.

This clone was picked up a small number of times. The chain employs TRBV27 and TRBJ2-2, with 8 bases identical to TRBD2. V was pared by 6 bases and J by 0 bases, with 3 bases of the junction left unmatched. Germline V gives CDR1 MNHEY, CDR2 SMNVEV (reference sequence). This CDR3 is 15 amino acids long. CDR3 in amino acids: CASRTLAANTGELFF. The CDR3 DNA follows: TGTGCCAGCAGAACACTAGCGGCGAACACCGGGGAGCTGTTTTTT.